Below, 18 T cell receptor beta chains from the same sample are listed, as sequenced in a study of metastatic and nonmetastatic thyroid tumors. MiXCR re-clonotyped the PCR reads for TCRdb. The data show several thousand clones, about a third seen once. No patient received treatment before thyroid surgery. The specimen was adjacent normal tissue. Receptor source: a male donor with papillary thyroid cancer or a benign thyroid nodule (not recorded which). Some clones in this sample may be carry-over from other donors' samples.

This clone is termed medium-sized. The CDR3 DNA reads as TGTGCCAGCAGCGCCAATTCGGACAGTTCGGACACCGGGGAGCTGTTTTTT. Translated, it gives CASSANSDSSDTGELFF. V is TRBV7-9 and J is TRBJ2-2; tentatively, D is TRBD1 (6 bases). The CDR3 length is 17 residues. Germline CDR1 and CDR2: SEHNR and FQNEAQ (reference sequence). Trimming took off 5 bases at V and 3 bases at J, with 19 bases between the two ends. Drawing the rest from reference TRBV7-9 and TRBJ2-2, the complete variable domain is DTGVSQNPRHKITKRGQNVTFRCDPISEHNRLYWYRQTLGQGPEFLTYFQNEAQLEKSRLLSDRFSAERPKGSFSTLEIQRTEQGDSAMYLCASSANSDSSDTGELFFGEGSRLTVL.

The chain recombines TRBV27 with TRBJ1-1, with D tentatively TRBD1 (5 bases). The V gene's germline CDR1 is MNHEY and CDR2 SMNVEV (reference sequence). The CDR3 is 16 residues long. Trimming shortened V by 2 bases and J by 2 bases, and 15 bases separated the two germline ends. The CDR3 here is CASSLRPPQGNTEAFF. The DNA of the CDR3 is TGTGCCAGCAGTTTAAGGCCCCCTCAGGGTAACACTGAAGCTTTCTTT.

The V and J genes are TRBV11-2 and TRBJ2-7, with 15 bases aligning to TRBD2. V lost 4 bases, J lost 6 bases, and 4 bases stayed unmatched. This CDR3 region has 15 residues. The germline gives CDR1 SGHAT, CDR2 FQNNGV. In DNA form, the CDR3 reads TGTGCCAGCAGCTCGGGACTAGCGGGAGGTCTCGAGCAGTACTTC. It specifies CASSSGLAGGLEQYF.

This clone was seen ten or more times. Different DNA sequences within this sample yield the same CDR3. This rearrangement joins TRBV27 to TRBJ2-3; TRBD2 aligns across 12 bases. The V gene end was trimmed by 8 bases and the J gene end by 2 bases; junction bases not matched to a gene: 5. The CDR3 is 15 residues long. Germline CDR1 is MNHEY and CDR2 is SMNVEV (reference sequence). In DNA, the CDR3 is TGTGCCAGCTCGCTAGCGGGAGGGATCACAGATACGCAGTATTTT. The encoded protein is CASSLAGGITDTQYF.

This clone turned up a few times. Its ends do not fully match the called genes, so a read error is possible. The chain joins TRBV24-1 to TRBJ1-2, with D hard to call. Germline CDR1 is KGHDR and CDR2 is SFDVKD. The CDR3 loop spans 12 amino acids. DNA of the CDR3: TGTGCCAGCAGTTCCTCTGCGGATGGCTACACCTTC. This translates into CASSSSADGYTF.

This clone counts as large. The chain has TRBV27 and TRBJ1-6; D is possibly TRBD1 (5 bases). Germline values: CDR1 MNHEY, CDR2 SMNVEV (reference sequence). V lost 6 bases to trimming and J lost 2 bases, with 8 bases between them. The CDR3 sequence is 14 residues long. The CDR3 sequence is CASRGATYNSPLHF. Written as DNA, the CDR3 is TGTGCCAGCAGAGGGGCTACCTATAATTCACCCCTCCACTTT.

This clone appeared a few times. The genes are TRBV27 and TRBJ1-1, with D unclear. The CDR3 runs to 12 residues. The ends were cut back, 3 bases at V and 7 bases at J, with 9 bases in the middle. CDR1 is MNHEY, CDR2 SMNVEV, per germline (reference sequence). The CDR3 loop reads CASSLGGSEAFF. The CDR3 DNA reads TGTGCCAGCAGTTTGGGAGGTAGTGAAGCTTTCTTT.

The rearrangement joins TRBV2 to TRBJ2-7, with TRBD2 identical over 13 bases. This CDR3 region has 15 residues. The V gene end was trimmed by 6 bases and the J gene end by 5 bases; junction bases not matched to a gene: 7. Germline CDR1 and CDR2: SNHLY and FYNNEI. CDR3 nucleotides: TGTGCCAGCAGCTCTACTAGCGGGAGGGCAGACGAGCAGTACTTC. Translating gives CASSSTSGRADEQYF.

Note on this clone: At one boundary the junction diverges from the germline segment, which might be a read error. V and J are TRBV28 and TRBJ2-7, with D unclear. This CDR3 is 16 amino acids long. Germline loops: CDR1 MDHEN, CDR2 SYDVKM. CDR3 bases: TGTGCCAGCAGTTCAGAGGCGGACCCACACTCCTACGATCAGTACTTC. It translates to CASSSEADPHSYDQYF.

This clone has only a few counts. This chain links TRBV2 with TRBJ1-4, with TRBD1 matching over 7 bases. The germline V gene has CDR1 SNHLY and CDR2 FYNNEI. J was trimmed by 7 bases and V by 8 bases; bases with no gene match: 7. This CDR3 is 13 amino acids long. CDR3 sequence reads: CASEPGGGEKLFF. The CDR3 bases are TGTGCCAGCGAGCCAGGGGGGGGTGAAAAACTGTTTTTT.

This clone is large (0.1 to 1%) within its sample. This sequence joins TRBV20-1 and TRBJ2-3, with D uncertain. Per the germline V gene, CDR1 is DFQATT and CDR2 is SNEGSKA (reference sequence). There are 15 residues in the CDR3. Deletions cut 4 bases from V and 0 bases from J, with 14 bases between. This CDR3 reads CSATTNGISTDTQYF. Here the CDR3 DNA reads TGCAGTGCTACCACCAATGGCATTAGCACAGATACGCAGTATTTT.

The rearrangement uses TRBV5-6 and TRBJ2-2, with D unclear. The CDR3 spans 16 residues. Per the germline V gene, CDR1 is SGHDT and CDR2 is YYEEEE. Trimming removed 1 base from V and 0 bases from J, with 10 bases in between. The CDR3: CASSLPDGSNTGELFF. In DNA, the CDR3 is TGTGCCAGCAGCTTGCCCGACGGATCGAACACCGGGGAGCTGTTTTTT.

This chain uses TRBV7-2 with TRBJ2-5; no clear D. Looked up from germline, CDR1 is SGHTA and CDR2 is FQGNSA. V lost 3 bases to trimming and J lost 5 bases, with 13 bases between them. The CDR3 is 14 amino acids. CDR3 in amino acids: CASSFYSTGETQYF. In DNA form, the CDR3 reads TGTGCCAGCAGCTTCTACAGCACCGGGGAGACCCAGTACTTC.

The gene calls are TRBV30 and TRBJ2-7; D might be TRBD1 or TRBD2, each matching 5 bases. V dropped 4 bases and J dropped 3 bases, with 19 bases sitting between them. The CDR3 loop spans 15 amino acids. Germline-derived CDR1 and CDR2 are GTSNPN and SVGIG (reference sequence). CDR3 in amino acids: CAWTSGTDNRYEQYF. CDR3 in DNA: TGTGCCTGGACGTCCGGGACCGATAATCGCTACGAGCAGTACTTC.

This clone turned up a few times. The rearrangement uses TRBV11-2 and TRBJ1-2, with D maybe TRBD1 (5 bases). In germline, CDR1 is SGHAT, CDR2 FQNNGV. There are 15 residues in the CDR3. Trimming stripped 1 base from V and 8 bases from J, with 17 bases between. CDR3 nucleotide sequence: TGTGCCAGCAGCTTAGGCAGACAGTTCTGGGGCGGCTACACCTTC. Translation: CASSLGRQFWGGYTF.

The chain carries TRBV28 and TRBJ2-5; 7 positions agree with TRBD2. The CDR3 runs to 15 residues. V was pared by 2 bases and J by 1 base, with 4 bases of the junction left unmatched. Germline V lookup: CDR1 MDHEN, CDR2 SYDVKM. This CDR3 reads CASSLSGGSQETQYF. The CDR3 region has the DNA TGTGCCAGCAGTTTAAGTGGCGGGAGCCAAGAGACCCAGTACTTC.

At least ten counts were recorded for this clone. The chain has TRBV27 and TRBJ1-1, with D possibly being TRBD1 (5 bases). Trimming took 2 bases from V and 10 from J, leaving 14 bases between them. The CDR3 has 13 residues. Germline values: CDR1 MNHEY, CDR2 SMNVEV (reference sequence). The CDR3 DNA reads TGTGCCAGCAGTTTAGGCAGGGCAACAGTAGCTTTCTTT. Translation: CASSLGRATVAFF.

There are many counts of this clone. The chain carries TRBV27 and TRBJ1-6; D is undetermined. Deletions cut 5 bases from V and 8 bases from J, with 19 bases between. The CDR3 sequence is 16 residues long. Germline CDR1 MNHEY, CDR2 SMNVEV (reference sequence). CDR3 amino acids: CASSPYGVGLDSPLHF. The CDR3 region has the DNA TGTGCCAGCAGTCCCTACGGCGTAGGGTTGGATTCACCCCTCCACTTT.